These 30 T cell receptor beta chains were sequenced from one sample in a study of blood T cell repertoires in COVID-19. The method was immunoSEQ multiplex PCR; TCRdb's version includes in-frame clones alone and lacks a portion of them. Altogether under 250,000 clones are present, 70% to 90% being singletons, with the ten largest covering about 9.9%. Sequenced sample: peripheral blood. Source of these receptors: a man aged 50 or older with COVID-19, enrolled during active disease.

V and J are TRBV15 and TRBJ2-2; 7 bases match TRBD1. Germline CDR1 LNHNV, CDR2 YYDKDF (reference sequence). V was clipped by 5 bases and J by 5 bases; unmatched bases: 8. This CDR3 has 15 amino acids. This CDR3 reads CATSGYRGRTGELFF. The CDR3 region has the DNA TGTGCCACCAGCGGCTACAGGGGACGAACCGGGGAGCTGTTTTTT.

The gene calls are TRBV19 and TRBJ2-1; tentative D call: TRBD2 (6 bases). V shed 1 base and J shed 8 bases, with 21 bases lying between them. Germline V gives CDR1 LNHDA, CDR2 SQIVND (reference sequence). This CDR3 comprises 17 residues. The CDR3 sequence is CASSIGTGTGGSDEQFF. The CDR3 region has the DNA TGTGCCAGTAGTATAGGGACTGGGACTGGTGGTTCAGATGAGCAGTTCTTC.

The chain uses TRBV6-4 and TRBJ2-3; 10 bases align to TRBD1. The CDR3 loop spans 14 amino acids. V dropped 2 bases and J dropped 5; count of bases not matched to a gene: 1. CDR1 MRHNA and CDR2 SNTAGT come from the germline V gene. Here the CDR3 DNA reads TGTGCCAGCAGTGACCGGACAGGGGGAGATACGCAGTATTTT. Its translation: CASSDRTGGDTQYF.

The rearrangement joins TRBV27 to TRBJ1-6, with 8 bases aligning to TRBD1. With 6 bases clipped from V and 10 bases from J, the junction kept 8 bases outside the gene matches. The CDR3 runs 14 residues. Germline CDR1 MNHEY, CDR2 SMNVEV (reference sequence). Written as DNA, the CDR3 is TGTGCCAGCAGAACCGGGACAGGAGACTCACCCCTCCACTTT. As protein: CASRTGTGDSPLHF.

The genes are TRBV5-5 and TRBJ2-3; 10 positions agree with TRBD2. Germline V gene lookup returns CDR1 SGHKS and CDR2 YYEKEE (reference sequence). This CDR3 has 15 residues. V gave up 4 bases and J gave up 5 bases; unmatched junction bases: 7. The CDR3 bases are TGTGCCAGCAGCCCCCTAGCGGGAGTGGTAGATACGCAGTATTTT. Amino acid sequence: CASSPLAGVVDTQYF. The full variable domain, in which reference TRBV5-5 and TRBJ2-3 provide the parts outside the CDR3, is DAGVTQSPTHLIKTRGQQVTLRCSPISGHKSVSWYQQVLGQGPQFIFQYYEKEERGRGNFPDRFSARQFPNYSSELNVNALLLGDSALYLCASSPLAGVVDTQYFGPGTRLTVL.

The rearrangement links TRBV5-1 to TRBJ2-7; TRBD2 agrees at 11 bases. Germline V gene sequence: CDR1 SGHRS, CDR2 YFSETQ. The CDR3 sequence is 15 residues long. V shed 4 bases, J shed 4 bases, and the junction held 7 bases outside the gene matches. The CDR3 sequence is CASSPPTSGIYEQYF. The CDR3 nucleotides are TGCGCCAGCAGCCCCCCGACTAGCGGGATATACGAGCAGTACTTC. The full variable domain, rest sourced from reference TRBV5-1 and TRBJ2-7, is KAGVTQTPRYLIKTRGQQVTLSCSPISGHRSVSWYQQTPGQGLQFLFEYFSETQRNKGNFPGRFSGRQFSNSRSEMNVSTLELGDSALYLCASSPPTSGIYEQYFGPGTRLTVT.

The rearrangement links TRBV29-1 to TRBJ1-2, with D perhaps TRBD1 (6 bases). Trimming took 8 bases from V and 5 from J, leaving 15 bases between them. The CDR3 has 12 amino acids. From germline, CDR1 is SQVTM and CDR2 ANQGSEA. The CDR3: CSTNRDEYGYTF. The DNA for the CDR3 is TGCAGCACGAACAGGGATGAATATGGCTACACCTTC.

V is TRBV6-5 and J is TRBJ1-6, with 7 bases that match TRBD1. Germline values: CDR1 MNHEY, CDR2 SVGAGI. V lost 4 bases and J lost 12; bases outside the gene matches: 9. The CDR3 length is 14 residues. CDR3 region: CASSSLDRWGPLHF. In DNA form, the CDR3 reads TGTGCCAGCAGTTCCCTGGACAGGTGGGGACCCCTCCACTTT.

CDR3 residues: CSASGLAYEQYF. CDR3 sequence (DNA): TGCAGTGCATCGGGACTAGCCTACGAGCAGTACTTC. V is TRBV29-1 and J is TRBJ2-7, with 8 positions matching TRBD2. Germline CDR1 and CDR2: SQVTM and ANQGSEA. This CDR3 region has 12 residues.

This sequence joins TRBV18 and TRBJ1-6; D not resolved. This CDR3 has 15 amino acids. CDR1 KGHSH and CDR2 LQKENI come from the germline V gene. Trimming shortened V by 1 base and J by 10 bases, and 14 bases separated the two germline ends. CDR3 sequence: CASSPLRARESPLHF. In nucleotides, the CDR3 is TGTGCCAGCTCACCACTGAGGGCGAGAGAATCACCCCTCCACTTT.

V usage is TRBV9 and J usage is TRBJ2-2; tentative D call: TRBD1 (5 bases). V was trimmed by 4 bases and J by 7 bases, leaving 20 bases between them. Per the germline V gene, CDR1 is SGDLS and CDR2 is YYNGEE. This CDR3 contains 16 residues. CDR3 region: CASSPRIVGAGGELFF. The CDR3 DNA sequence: TGTGCCAGCAGCCCCCGGATTGTAGGGGCCGGCGGGGAGCTGTTTTTT.

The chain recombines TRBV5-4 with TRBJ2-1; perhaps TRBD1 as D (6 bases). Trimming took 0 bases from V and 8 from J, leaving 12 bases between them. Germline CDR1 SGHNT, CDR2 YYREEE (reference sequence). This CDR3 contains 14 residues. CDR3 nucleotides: TGTGCCAGCAGCTTGGCCGGAGCAGGGGATGAGCAGTTCTTC. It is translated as CASSLAGAGDEQFF.

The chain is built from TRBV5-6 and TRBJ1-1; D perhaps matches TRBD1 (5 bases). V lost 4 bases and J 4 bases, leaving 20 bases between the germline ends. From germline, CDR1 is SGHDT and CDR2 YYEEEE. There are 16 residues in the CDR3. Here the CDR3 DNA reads TGTGCCAGCAGCACCCCCCAGGGCATCGGGGGCACTGAAGCTTTCTTT. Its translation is CASSTPQGIGGTEAFF.

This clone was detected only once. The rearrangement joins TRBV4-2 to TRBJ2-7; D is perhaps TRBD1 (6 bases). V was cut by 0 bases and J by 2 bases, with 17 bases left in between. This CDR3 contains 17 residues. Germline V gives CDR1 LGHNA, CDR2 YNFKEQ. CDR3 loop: CASSQDAIGAGAYEQYF. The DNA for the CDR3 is TGTGCCAGCAGCCAAGACGCTATAGGCGCAGGGGCCTACGAGCAGTACTTC.

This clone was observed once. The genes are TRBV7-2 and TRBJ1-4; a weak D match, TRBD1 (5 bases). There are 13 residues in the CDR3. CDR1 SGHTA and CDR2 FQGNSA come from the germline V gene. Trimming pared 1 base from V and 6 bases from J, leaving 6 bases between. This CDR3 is CASSLGGDEKLFF. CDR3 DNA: TGTGCCAGCAGCTTAGGGGGCGATGAAAAACTGTTTTTT.

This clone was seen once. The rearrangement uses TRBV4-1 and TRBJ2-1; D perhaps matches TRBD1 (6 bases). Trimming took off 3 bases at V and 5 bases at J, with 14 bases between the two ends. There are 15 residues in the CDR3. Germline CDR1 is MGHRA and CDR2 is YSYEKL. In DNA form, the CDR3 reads TGCGCCAGCAGCCAGCCCCGGGCAGGGGACAATGAGCAGTTCTTC. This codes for CASSQPRAGDNEQFF.

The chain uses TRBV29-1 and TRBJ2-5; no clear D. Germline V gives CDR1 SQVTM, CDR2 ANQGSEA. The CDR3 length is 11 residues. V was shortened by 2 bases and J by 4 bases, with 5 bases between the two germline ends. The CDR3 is CSVEHGETQYF. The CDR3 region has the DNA TGCAGCGTTGAACACGGAGAGACCCAGTACTTC.

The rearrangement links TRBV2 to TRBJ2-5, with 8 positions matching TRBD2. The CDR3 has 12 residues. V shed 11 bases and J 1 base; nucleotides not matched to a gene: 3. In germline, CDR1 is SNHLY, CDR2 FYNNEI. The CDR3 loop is CAVAGSQETQYF. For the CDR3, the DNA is TGTGCCGTAGCGGGGAGCCAAGAGACCCAGTACTTC.

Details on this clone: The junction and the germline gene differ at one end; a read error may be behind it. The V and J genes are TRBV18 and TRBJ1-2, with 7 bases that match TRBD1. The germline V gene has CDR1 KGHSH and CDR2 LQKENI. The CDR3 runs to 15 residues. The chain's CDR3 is CASSPQGQGTYGYTF. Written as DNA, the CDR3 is TGTGCCAGCTCGCCACAGGGGCAGGGGACATATGGCTACACCTTC.

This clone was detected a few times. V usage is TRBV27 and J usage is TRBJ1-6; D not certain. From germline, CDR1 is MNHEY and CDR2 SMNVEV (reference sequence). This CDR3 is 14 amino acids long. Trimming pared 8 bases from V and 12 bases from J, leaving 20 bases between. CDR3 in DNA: TGTGCCAGCGGCCCGACGACGGGGTCCAGACCCCTCCACTTT. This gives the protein CASGPTTGSRPLHF.

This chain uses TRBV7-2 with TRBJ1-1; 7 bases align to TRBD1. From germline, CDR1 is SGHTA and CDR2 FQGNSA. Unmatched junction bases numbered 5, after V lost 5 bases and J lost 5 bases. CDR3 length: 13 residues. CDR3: CASSKGAQTEAFF. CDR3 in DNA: TGTGCCAGCAGCAAGGGGGCGCAGACTGAAGCTTTCTTT.

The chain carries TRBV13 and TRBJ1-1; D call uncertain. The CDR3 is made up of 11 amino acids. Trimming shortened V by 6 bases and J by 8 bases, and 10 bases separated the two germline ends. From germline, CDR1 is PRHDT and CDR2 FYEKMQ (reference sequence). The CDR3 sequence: CASRSESEAFF. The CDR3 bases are TGTGCCAGCAGATCCGAGAGCGAAGCTTTCTTT.

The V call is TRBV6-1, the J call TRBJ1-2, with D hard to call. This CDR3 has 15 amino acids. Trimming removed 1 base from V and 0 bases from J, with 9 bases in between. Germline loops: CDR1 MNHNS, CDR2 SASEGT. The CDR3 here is CASSEGRRANYGYTF. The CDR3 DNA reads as TGTGCCAGCAGTGAAGGCCGGCGGGCTAACTATGGCTACACCTTC.

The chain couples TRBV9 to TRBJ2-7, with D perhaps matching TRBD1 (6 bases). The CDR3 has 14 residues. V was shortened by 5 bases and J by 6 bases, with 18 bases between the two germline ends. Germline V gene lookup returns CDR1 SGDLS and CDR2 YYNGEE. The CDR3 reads CASSHGGRGGEQYF. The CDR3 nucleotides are TGTGCCAGCAGTCATGGGGGCAGGGGTGGCGAGCAGTACTTC.

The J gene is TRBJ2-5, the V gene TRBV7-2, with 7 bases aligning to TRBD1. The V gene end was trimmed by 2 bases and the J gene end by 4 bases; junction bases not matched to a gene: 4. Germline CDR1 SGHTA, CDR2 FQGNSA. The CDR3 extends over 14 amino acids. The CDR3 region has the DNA TGTGCCAGCAGCTTAATCACAGGGGTAGAGACCCAGTACTTC. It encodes CASSLITGVETQYF.

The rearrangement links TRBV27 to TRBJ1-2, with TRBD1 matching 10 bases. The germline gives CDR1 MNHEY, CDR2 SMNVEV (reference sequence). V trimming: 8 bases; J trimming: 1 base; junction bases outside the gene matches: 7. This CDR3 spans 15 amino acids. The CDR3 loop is CASGPRDRGNYGYTF. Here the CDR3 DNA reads TGTGCCAGCGGCCCCAGGGACAGGGGTAACTATGGCTACACCTTC.

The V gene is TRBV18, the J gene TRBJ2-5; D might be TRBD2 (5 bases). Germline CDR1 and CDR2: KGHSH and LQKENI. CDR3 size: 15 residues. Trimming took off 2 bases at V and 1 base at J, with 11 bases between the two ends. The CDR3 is CASSPEGGAQETQYF. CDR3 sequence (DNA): TGTGCCAGCTCACCAGAGGGCGGCGCCCAAGAGACCCAGTACTTC.

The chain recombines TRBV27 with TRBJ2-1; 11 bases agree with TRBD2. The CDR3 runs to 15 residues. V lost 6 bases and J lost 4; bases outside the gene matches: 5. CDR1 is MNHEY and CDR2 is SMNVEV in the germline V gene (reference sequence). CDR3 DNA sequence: TGTGCCAGCAGCCAGAGACTAGCGGGATACAATGAGCAGTTCTTC. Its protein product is CASSQRLAGYNEQFF.

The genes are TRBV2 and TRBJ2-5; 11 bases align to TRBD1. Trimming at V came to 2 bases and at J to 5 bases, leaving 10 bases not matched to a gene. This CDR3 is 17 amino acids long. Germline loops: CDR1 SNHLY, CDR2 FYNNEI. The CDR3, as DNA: TGTGCCAGCAGTGAAAGGTTGTGGACAGGGGGCCAGGAGACCCAGTACTTC. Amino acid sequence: CASSERLWTGGQETQYF.

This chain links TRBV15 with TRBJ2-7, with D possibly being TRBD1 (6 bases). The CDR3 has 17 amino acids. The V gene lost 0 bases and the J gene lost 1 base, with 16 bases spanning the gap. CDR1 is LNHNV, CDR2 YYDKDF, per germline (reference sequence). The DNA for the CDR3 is TGTGCCACCAGCAGAGATCGGGGCGGACAGAAGTCCTACGAGCAGTACTTC. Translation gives CATSRDRGGQKSYEQYF.